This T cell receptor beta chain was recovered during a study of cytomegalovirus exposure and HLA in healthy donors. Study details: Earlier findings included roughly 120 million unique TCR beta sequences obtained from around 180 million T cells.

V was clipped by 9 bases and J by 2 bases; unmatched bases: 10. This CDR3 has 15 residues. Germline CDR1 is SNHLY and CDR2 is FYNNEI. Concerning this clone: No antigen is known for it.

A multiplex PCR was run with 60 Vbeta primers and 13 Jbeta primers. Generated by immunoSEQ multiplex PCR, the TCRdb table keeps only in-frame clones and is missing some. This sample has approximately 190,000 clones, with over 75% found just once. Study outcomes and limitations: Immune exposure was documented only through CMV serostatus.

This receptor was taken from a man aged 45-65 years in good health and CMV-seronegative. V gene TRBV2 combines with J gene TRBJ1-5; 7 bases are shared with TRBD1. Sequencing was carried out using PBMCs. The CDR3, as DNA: TGTGCCAGTAAACAGGGGACTTGGGGCAATCAGCCCCAGCATTTT. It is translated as CASKQGTWGNQPQHF.